Listed below are T cell receptor beta chains from one sample, sequenced in a study of blood T cell repertoires in COVID-19. Measured with immunoSEQ multiplex PCR; TCRdb has only the in-frame clones, and not every one. The repertoire has around 380,000 clones, around 84% of them found once; the top ten carry around 1.1%. What was sequenced was peripheral blood. The receptors derive from a human donor with acute or convalescent COVID-19. The donor label of this sample is uncertain. Both conserved end residues are part of each CDR3. A D gene is named only where the DNA matches it firmly. Size values are once, few and many counts, or a class for expanded clones, and some rows have none.

abundance | j_gene | d_gene | v_gene | CDR3nt | CDR3aa
- | TRBJ2-1 | - | TRBV2 | TGTGCCAGCAGTGAATGGGGCAGCACAAATGAGCAGTTCTTC | CASSEWGSTNEQFF
- | TRBJ1-2 | TRBD1 | TRBV6-5 | TGTGCCAGCGCCAACCCGAACAGGGGGCCTGGCTACACCTTC | CASANPNRGPGYTF
- | TRBJ2-1 | TRBD2 | TRBV3-1/TRBV3-2 | TGTGCCAGCAGCCAAGTAGGCGGGAGGGCACACAATGAGCAGTTCTTC | CASSQVGGRAHNEQFF
- | TRBJ2-6 | - | TRBV5-5 | TGTGCCAGCAGCTTACAGTTACACTCTGGGGCCAACGTCCTGACTTTC | CASSLQLHSGANVLTF
- | TRBJ1-3 | - | TRBV5-6 | TGTGCCAGCAGCTTGGTAGGGGGCTCTGGAAACACCATATATTTT | CASSLVGGSGNTIYF
- | TRBJ2-2 | TRBD2 | TRBV7-9 | TGTGCCAGCAGCCCAGGACTAGCTGTTAGCGCAGCCGGGGAGCTGTTTTTT | CASSPGLAVSAAGELFF
- | TRBJ1-6 | - | TRBV6-5 | TGTGCCAGCAGTTACGAGCGCAATTCACCCCTCCACTTT | CASSYERNSPLHF
- | TRBJ2-7 | TRBD1 | TRBV10-3 | TGTGCCATCACCGAGGACAGGGACTACGAGCAGTACTTC | CAITEDRDYEQYF
few | TRBJ1-1 | - | TRBV6-5 | TGTGCCAGCAGTTACTCCGGGGTGAACACTGAAGCTTTCTTT | CASSYSGVNTEAFF
- | TRBJ1-2 | TRBD1 | TRBV6-6 | TGTGCCAGCAGACCCGGGACAGGGGTGTTTTCCTATGGCTACACCTTC | CASRPGTGVFSYGYTF
- | TRBJ1-5 | TRBD1 | TRBV27 | TGTGCCAGCAGTTCTAAGACAGGGTTGAATCAGCCCCAGCATTTT | CASSSKTGLNQPQHF
- | TRBJ1-2 | - | TRBV28 | TGTGCCAGCAGGTTGCCCCAGGGGCCCCTGAGTGGCTACACCTTC | CASRLPQGPLSGYTF
- | TRBJ2-1 | - | TRBV5-1 | TGCGCCAGCAGGCGGGCTAGAGGTTCCGCGGATAACAATGAGCAGTTCTTC | CASRRARGSADNNEQFF
- | TRBJ2-2 | - | TRBV29-1 | TGCAGCGTTGACAGACAAGCCACCGGGGAGCTGTTTTTT | CSVDRQATGELFF
- | TRBJ2-1 | TRBD2 | TRBV29-1 | TGCAGCGTTGCTGATAGCGGGACCTCCTACAATGAGCAGTTCTTC | CSVADSGTSYNEQFF
- | TRBJ2-3 | TRBD1 | TRBV6-4 | TGTGCCAGCAGTGATTCTCACAGGGGGGACACAGATACGCAGTATTTT | CASSDSHRGDTDTQYF
- | TRBJ2-1 | TRBD1 | TRBV30 | TGTGCCTTGGGACAGGGTGGTGGTGAGCAGTTCTTC | CALGQGGGEQFF
- | TRBJ1-6 | - | TRBV7-8 | TGTGCCAGCAGCTACGACACCTCCTATAATTCACCCCTCCACTTT | CASSYDTSYNSPLHF
- | TRBJ1-1 | TRBD1 | TRBV29-1 | TGCAGCGTAGCACCAGGGGGCCGCACTGAAGCTTTCTTT | CSVAPGGRTEAFF
- | TRBJ1-1 | - | TRBV6-5 | TGTGCCAGCATCTCTAGGACAGATAACACTGAAGCTTTCTTT | CASISRTDNTEAFF
- | TRBJ2-3 | TRBD1 | TRBV25-1 | TGTGCCAGCAGTAGCACAGGGACAGGTACGCAGTATTTT | CASSSTGTGTQYF
few | TRBJ2-1 | TRBD2 | TRBV5-1 | TGCGCCAGCAGCCCGGGGGACTACCGCCGCGGGGAGCAGTTCTTC | CASSPGDYRRGEQFF
- | TRBJ1-2 | TRBD1 | TRBV2 | TGTGCCAGCAGCGCCGGACAGGTGTTTTCGGGCTACACCTTC | CASSAGQVFSGYTF
- | TRBJ1-3 | - | TRBV7-2 | TGTGCCAGCAGCACCGAGACAACCTCTTCTGGAAACACCATATATTTT | CASSTETTSSGNTIYF
- | TRBJ2-1 | - | TRBV5-8 | TGTGCCAGCAGCCACGGGGAGTTTGGGAATGAGCAGTTCTTC | CASSHGEFGNEQFF
- | TRBJ1-5 | - | TRBV6-6 | TGTGCCAGCAGGGGCCGGGGAGAAGTGGGTCAGCCCCAGCATTTT | CASRGRGEVGQPQHF
- | TRBJ1-2 | TRBD1 | TRBV5-5 | TGTGCCAGCAGCCCCAATGACAGGGTTTATGGCTACACCTTC | CASSPNDRVYGYTF
- | TRBJ2-2 | - | TRBV3-1/TRBV3-2 | TGTGCCAGCAGCCAAGTGAACGGGAGAAGGGGCGGGGAGCTGTTTTTT | CASSQVNGRRGGELFF
- | TRBJ2-1 | TRBD2 | TRBV11-3 | TGTGCCAGCAGCAAGCAAGCTCGGGAGGGTCCCAATGAGCAGTTCTTC | CASSKQAREGPNEQFF
once | TRBJ1-1 | TRBD1 | TRBV19 | TGTGCCAGCAGAATGAGGACAGGGGACTGGTTGTTGGCTTTCTTT | CASRMRTGDWLLAFF
- | TRBJ2-7 | TRBD2 | TRBV30 | TGTGCCTCCAACCCGACTAGCGGGAGCTCCTACGAGCAGTACTTC | CASNPTSGSSYEQYF
once | TRBJ1-6 | TRBD1 | TRBV2 | TGTGCCACAGCCGGACAGGGTAATTCACCCCTCCACTTT | CATAGQGNSPLHF
- | TRBJ1-2 | - | TRBV5-4 | TGTGCCAGCAGCCCCGCTGTACGAGGGGGCTATGGCTACACCTTC | CASSPAVRGGYGYTF
- | TRBJ2-1 | TRBD2 | TRBV2 | TGTGCCAGCAGCGAGCGGGAGGGGGGCAATGAGCAGTTCTTC | CASSEREGGNEQFF
few | TRBJ2-7 | TRBD1 | TRBV6-5 | TGTGCCAGCAGACCGGACAGGGGGGCCTACGAGCAGTACTTC | CASRPDRGAYEQYF
- | TRBJ2-7 | TRBD1 | TRBV19 | TGTGCCAGTAGTATGTCGGGACAGGGACCCTACGAGCAGTACTTC | CASSMSGQGPYEQYF
few | TRBJ1-5 | - | TRBV2 | TGTGCCAGCAGGACGGGACTGCTCAATCAGCCCCAGCATTTT | CASRTGLLNQPQHF
- | TRBJ2-3 | - | TRBV7-2 | TGTGCCAGCAGCCCGGGACTCACCACAGATACGCAGTATTTT | CASSPGLTTDTQYF
- | TRBJ1-2 | - | TRBV18 | TGTGCCAGCTCACCTCGGGGGGACTTTAACTATGGCTACACCTTC | CASSPRGDFNYGYTF
- | TRBJ2-3 | - | TRBV2 | TGTGCCAGCAACGGTAGAGACACAGATACGCAGTATTTT | CASNGRDTDTQYF
- | TRBJ2-6 | - | TRBV5-6 | TGTGCCAGCAGCTTCCAGGGGTCTGGGGCCAACGTCCTGACTTTC | CASSFQGSGANVLTF
- | TRBJ1-2 | - | TRBV3-1/TRBV3-2 | TGTGCCAGCAGCCAGTCCAGGGGTAGGTCTGGCTACACCTTC | CASSQSRGRSGYTF